The 28 T cell receptor beta chains listed next were all sequenced from one sample in a study of PD-L1 blockade in urothelial cancer. Clones were read by immunoSEQ multiplex PCR, and TCRdb kept only the in-frame ones, dropping some. The sample comprises some 110,000 clones, around nine tenths of which are singletons, and 1.5% to 2% rests with the top ten. Time point meaning: peripheral blood 6 weeks after treatment start. Material: PBMCs, obtained around atezolizumab (anti-PD-L1) treatment. These receptors originate from a man aged 55 to 70 with urothelial cancer.

The V and J genes are TRBV7-8 and TRBJ1-5; 7 positions agree with TRBD1. Per the germline V gene, CDR1 is SGHVS and CDR2 is FQNEAQ. CDR3 size: 15 residues. The J segment lost 1 base and the V segment lost 5 bases, leaving 5 bases of the junction unmatched. CDR3: CASSLEGASNQPQHF. The CDR3 DNA reads as TGTGCCAGCAGCCTCGAGGGGGCGAGCAATCAGCCCCAGCATTTT.

The genes are TRBV15 and TRBJ2-7; 11 bases agree with TRBD1. The junction had 11 bases not matched to a gene; V was cut back by 1 base and J by 0 bases. Germline V gene data show CDR1 as LNHNV and CDR2 as YYDKDF (reference sequence). The CDR3 has 19 residues. In DNA form, the CDR3 reads TGTGCCACCAGCAGAGGGGACAGGGGGGCCGGGACGAGCTCCTACGAGCAGTACTTC. Translation gives CATSRGDRGAGTSSYEQYF.

This clone was recorded once. The rearrangement uses TRBV5-1 and TRBJ1-4; TRBD1 matches 8 bases. Losses at the gene ends were 5 bases for V and 3 bases for J; bases not matched to a gene: 0. CDR3 length: 13 amino acids. Germline V CDR1 and CDR2: SGHRS, YFSETQ. The CDR3 DNA reads as TGCGCCAGCAGGGGACAGGCTAATGAAAAACTGTTTTTT. Its translation is CASRGQANEKLFF.

V and J are TRBV4-3 and TRBJ1-5; maybe TRBD1 (6 bases). Between the trimmed V and J ends, which lost 0 bases and 5 bases, there was a span of 11 bases. This CDR3 has 15 residues. Germline CDR1 is LGHNA and CDR2 is YSLEER. CDR3 protein: CASSQEGADYQPQHF. CDR3 bases: TGCGCCAGCAGCCAAGAGGGGGCTGACTATCAGCCCCAGCATTTT.

This chain connects TRBV6-1 to TRBJ1-1; weak D call: TRBD1 (6 bases). The CDR3 is made up of 12 amino acids. Germline CDR1 MNHNS, CDR2 SASEGT. Trimming removed 6 bases from V and 5 bases from J, with 10 bases in between. The CDR3 nucleotides read TGTGCCAGCAGGGGGGGGCGAACTGAAGCTTTCTTT. It specifies CASRGGRTEAFF.

This clone is a singleton in its sample. This chain uses TRBV10-3 with TRBJ1-2; D possibly corresponds to TRBD1 (5 bases). Per the germline V gene, CDR1 is ENHRY and CDR2 is SYGVKD. V dropped 0 bases and J dropped 8 bases, with 13 bases sitting between them. The CDR3 runs to 14 residues. The DNA for the CDR3 is TGTGCCATCAGTGAGTCTGGCAGGGTGGGCGGCTACACCTTC. It encodes CAISESGRVGGYTF.

The table lists this clone with a count of one. This chain connects TRBV6-1 to TRBJ2-1; 9 bases map to TRBD2. The CDR3 totals 15 residues. In germline, CDR1 is MNHNS, CDR2 SASEGT. With V trimmed by 6 bases and J by 5 bases, 8 bases remained unmatched. CDR3 amino acids: CASSAREGRNNEQFF. The CDR3 region has the DNA TGTGCCAGCAGCGCGCGGGAGGGCCGGAACAATGAGCAGTTCTTC.

This clone was picked up a small number of times. The CDR3 bases are TGTGCCAGCAGAGACAGGGGGTTGATCGAGCAGTACTTC. It specifies CASRDRGLIEQYF. The rearrangement links TRBV27 to TRBJ2-7; 9 bases align to TRBD1. The CDR3 totals 13 residues. The V gene end was trimmed by 6 bases and the J gene end by 6 bases; junction bases not matched to a gene: 6. CDR1 MNHEY and CDR2 SMNVEV come from the germline V gene (reference sequence).

CDR3 protein: CASSLAQGAAEAFF. CDR3 DNA sequence: TGTGCCAGCAGCTTAGCGCAGGGGGCAGCTGAAGCTTTCTTT. The genes are TRBV7-2 and TRBJ1-1, with 8 bases matching TRBD1. Germline V gene lookup returns CDR1 SGHTA and CDR2 FQGNSA. Losses at the gene ends were 0 bases for V and 6 bases for J; bases not matched to a gene: 3. The CDR3 runs 14 residues.

The chain combines TRBV6-1 with TRBJ2-3, with D maybe TRBD1 (6 bases). Germline V gene sequence: CDR1 MNHNS, CDR2 SASEGT. The CDR3 sequence is 13 residues long. V gave up 8 bases and J gave up 2 bases, with 11 bases separating them. The DNA of the CDR3 is TGTGCCAGCCGACAGGACATCACAGATACGCAGTATTTT. Amino acids: CASRQDITDTQYF.

This clone came up a few times. This rearrangement joins TRBV28 to TRBJ2-7, with 7 nucleotides matching TRBD1. In germline, CDR1 is MDHEN, CDR2 SYDVKM. CDR3 length: 14 amino acids. With V trimmed by 5 bases and J by 3 bases, 7 bases remained unmatched. CDR3 region: CASSAYRGSYEQYF. The CDR3 nucleotides read TGTGCCAGCAGTGCATACAGGGGAAGCTACGAGCAGTACTTC.

Written as DNA, the CDR3 is TGTGCCAGCAGCCTACCCCCTAGCGGTTCCACAGATACGCAGTATTTT. Amino acids: CASSLPPSGSTDTQYF. The V gene is TRBV28, the J gene TRBJ2-3; 7 nucleotides align to TRBD2. Germline CDR1 reads MDHEN; CDR2 reads SYDVKM. The CDR3 is 16 residues long. V trimming: 6 bases; J trimming: 2 bases; junction bases outside the gene matches: 11.

V gene TRBV6-1 combines with J gene TRBJ1-6; no reliable D call. The CDR3 contains 13 residues. Looked up from germline, CDR1 is MNHNS and CDR2 is SASEGT. Trimming removed 6 bases at V and 7 bases at J, with 10 bases between. The CDR3 here is CASRLDFNSPLHF. The CDR3 DNA follows: TGTGCCAGCAGACTCGATTTCAATTCACCCCTCCACTTT.

The chain links TRBV4-3 to TRBJ1-1; a weak D match, TRBD1 (6 bases). Between the trimmed V and J ends, which lost 1 base and 3 bases, there was a span of 9 bases. This CDR3 comprises 14 residues. Germline assignment: CDR1 LGHNA and CDR2 YSLEER. The CDR3 here is CASSQVGQYTEAFF. The CDR3 coding sequence is TGCGCCAGCAGCCAAGTCGGACAGTACACTGAAGCTTTCTTT.

J is TRBJ1-5 and V is TRBV5-6, with 9 positions matching TRBD1. Trimming removed 0 bases from V and 6 bases from J; junction bases left unmatched: 1. Germline values: CDR1 SGHDT, CDR2 YYEEEE. The CDR3 sequence is 14 residues long. CDR3 region: CASSLVGQGQPQHF. The CDR3 region has the DNA TGTGCCAGCAGCTTGGTGGGACAGGGTCAGCCCCAGCATTTT.

The genes are TRBV27 and TRBJ1-2; TRBD1 aligns across 10 bases. There are 16 residues in the CDR3. CDR1 is MNHEY, CDR2 SMNVEV, per germline (reference sequence). With 4 bases clipped from V and 7 bases from J, the junction kept 12 bases outside the gene matches. The CDR3, as DNA: TGTGCCAGCAGTTCCCTCGGACAGGGGGGCATTGGTGGCTACACCTTC. Protein: CASSSLGQGGIGGYTF.

This rearrangement joins TRBV11-3 to TRBJ1-4, with D hard to call. The CDR3 consists of 10 residues. Germline-derived CDR1 and CDR2 are SGHNT and YENEEA. V gave up 10 bases and J gave up 5 bases, with 5 bases separating them. CDR3 sequence reads: CATKNEKLFF. CDR3 DNA: TGTGCCACTAAGAATGAAAAACTGTTTTTT.

The CDR3 protein is CASTDPGVEKLFF. CDR3 DNA sequence: TGTGCCAGCACTGACCCAGGGGTTGAAAAACTGTTTTTT. The rearrangement uses TRBV28 and TRBJ1-4; perhaps TRBD1 as D (6 bases). Trimming stripped 7 bases from V and 7 bases from J, with 13 bases between. The CDR3 loop spans 13 amino acids. Germline V gene sequence: CDR1 MDHEN, CDR2 SYDVKM.

The chain carries TRBV4-2 and TRBJ1-5; tentative D call: TRBD1 (5 bases). CDR1 LGHNA and CDR2 YNFKEQ come from the germline V gene. This CDR3 comprises 14 residues. Trimming cost V 3 bases and J 2 bases, with 8 bases left between them. CDR3 sequence: CASSQTQGNQPQHF. The DNA of the CDR3 is TGTGCCAGCAGCCAGACACAGGGCAATCAGCCCCAGCATTTT.

This sequence joins TRBV10-2 and TRBJ1-2; the match to TRBD1 covers 7 bases. CDR1 and CDR2 (germline): WSHSY, SAAADI. J lost 1 base, V lost 8 bases, and 10 bases had no gene match. The CDR3 has 15 residues. The CDR3 spells CASLLPGQLNYGYTF. The CDR3 DNA reads as TGCGCCAGCCTACTCCCGGGACAGCTTAACTATGGCTACACCTTC.

The chain couples TRBV11-1 to TRBJ2-2, with TRBD2 matching over 7 bases. V shed 7 bases, J shed 1 base, and the junction held 9 bases outside the gene matches. Germline V lookup: CDR1 SGHAT, CDR2 FQDESV (reference sequence). The CDR3 is 16 residues long. The CDR3 DNA is TGTGCCAGCACCAGCGGGGCCCGAGGGAACACCGGGGAGCTGTTTTTT. It specifies CASTSGARGNTGELFF.

The rearrangement links TRBV12-5 to TRBJ1-2; TRBD1 matches 7 bases. The J segment lost 4 bases and the V segment lost 5 bases, leaving 4 bases of the junction unmatched. From germline, CDR1 is LGHNT and CDR2 FRNRAP. The length of the CDR3 is 13 residues. The chain's CDR3 is CASGAQGGYGYTF. CDR3 DNA sequence: TGTGCTAGTGGTGCCCAGGGGGGCTATGGCTACACCTTC.

This chain uses TRBV2 with TRBJ1-2; TRBD1 might be the D (6 bases). Germline assignment: CDR1 SNHLY and CDR2 FYNNEI. CDR3 length: 13 amino acids. The V end lost 10 bases, the J end lost 8 bases, and 20 bases lay between the germline ends. CDR3 sequence (DNA): TGTGCCACCACCCCGGACAGATCGAGGGGCTACACCTTC. It encodes CATTPDRSRGYTF.

The V and J genes are TRBV7-9 and TRBJ1-5; tentative D call: TRBD1 (6 bases). The CDR3 has 14 residues. Trimming shortened V by 8 bases and J by 2 bases, and 13 bases separated the two germline ends. CDR1 and CDR2 (germline): SEHNR, FQNEAQ (reference sequence). The CDR3 DNA sequence: TGTGCCAGCGGAGGACAGTGGGGCAATCAGCCCCAGCATTTT. As protein: CASGGQWGNQPQHF.

The J gene is TRBJ2-1, the V gene TRBV5-1, with TRBD2 identical over 9 bases. Germline lookup yields CDR1 SGHRS and CDR2 YFSETQ. CDR3 length: 15 residues. J gave up 9 bases and V 1 base, and 8 bases lay outside the gene matches. The CDR3 DNA is TGCGCCAGCAGCTTGTCTAGCGGGGCCCCCCCTGAGCAGTTCTTC. As protein: CASSLSSGAPPEQFF. Variable domain in full (rest from reference TRBV5-1 and TRBJ2-1): KAGVTQTPRYLIKTRGQQVTLSCSPISGHRSVSWYQQTPGQGLQFLFEYFSETQRNKGNFPGRFSGRQFSNSRSEMNVSTLELGDSALYLCASSLSSGAPPEQFFGPGTRLTVL.

V and J are TRBV28 and TRBJ2-5, with D hard to call. V was cut by 4 bases and J by 4 bases, with 16 bases left in between. This CDR3 spans 15 amino acids. The V gene's germline CDR1 is MDHEN and CDR2 SYDVKM. The CDR3 DNA sequence: TGTGCCAGCAGTTCCCCGGTTGGGCCCCGAGAGACCCAGTACTTC. Protein product: CASSSPVGPRETQYF.

V and J are TRBV7-8 and TRBJ1-5; possible D gene TRBD1, 5 bases. The V end lost 4 bases, the J end lost 3 bases, and 10 bases lay between the germline ends. The CDR3 length is 14 residues. CDR1 and CDR2 (germline): SGHVS, FQNEAQ. The CDR3 loop is CASSSNRFNQPQHF. The CDR3 DNA reads TGTGCCAGCAGCTCCAACAGGTTCAATCAGCCCCAGCATTTT.

Notes on this clone: The sample has other DNA sequences that encode this CDR3 too. The V gene is TRBV5-4, the J gene TRBJ1-4; 7 bases line up with TRBD1. The length of the CDR3 is 16 residues. In germline, CDR1 is SGHNT, CDR2 YYREEE (reference sequence). V shed 2 bases and J 6 bases; nucleotides not matched to a gene: 10. The CDR3 DNA is TGTGCCAGCAGCTTCATCCCCGGCAGGGGGGATGAAAAACTGTTTTTT. This gives the protein CASSFIPGRGDEKLFF.